These 20 T cell receptor beta chains were sequenced from one sample in a study of shared clonotypes between healthy human individuals. It was CD45RO-negative cells, positively selected for CCR7, that made up naive CD8 cells, with terminally differentiated effector memory CD45RA+ cells excluded. Repertoires were generated with immunoSEQ multiplex PCR, while TCRdb's copy carries only in-frame clones and drops some. The data show roughly 850,000 clones, just over 95% seen once. Sequences were obtained from naive CD8+ T cells sorted from blood. The receptors were gathered from a young man in good health.

As regards this clone: This sample also contains other DNA sequences that code for the same CDR3. The CDR3 protein is CASSQDLNEQFF. The CDR3 DNA reads as TGCGCCAGCAGCCAAGACCTGAATGAGCAGTTCTTC. V is TRBV4-1 and J is TRBJ2-1; D remains ambiguous. The CDR3 length is 12 residues. Trimming removed 0 bases at V and 7 bases at J, with 4 bases between. Germline V lookup: CDR1 MGHRA, CDR2 YSYEKL.

The genes are TRBV6-5 and TRBJ2-1; possible D gene TRBD2, 6 bases. CDR1 is MNHEY, CDR2 SVGAGI, per germline. Deletions cut 5 bases from V and 9 bases from J, with 14 bases between. The CDR3 contains 13 residues. As DNA, the CDR3 is TGTGCCAGCAGTCTTACTAGCCTTGGTGAGCAGTTCTTC. Amino acids: CASSLTSLGEQFF.

The V and J genes are TRBV13 and TRBJ2-3, with D maybe TRBD2 (6 bases). The CDR3 runs to 17 residues. Trimming cost V 3 bases and J 5 bases, with 21 bases left between them. Germline CDR1 is PRHDT and CDR2 is FYEKMQ (reference sequence). The CDR3 spells CASSFQLAPELGDTQYF. In DNA form, the CDR3 reads TGTGCCAGCAGCTTTCAACTAGCTCCGGAGCTTGGAGATACGCAGTATTTT.

The chain recombines TRBV7-9 with TRBJ1-2; D is possibly TRBD1 (6 bases). V dropped 0 bases and J dropped 3 bases, with 14 bases sitting between them. Germline lookup yields CDR1 SEHNR and CDR2 FQNEAQ (reference sequence). The CDR3 totals 16 residues. CDR3: CASSLALAGADYGYTF. CDR3 coding DNA: TGTGCCAGCAGCTTAGCGTTAGCGGGGGCGGACTATGGCTACACCTTC.

The CDR3, as DNA: TGTGCCAGCAGTTTATCGAGAGTTGGTTACGAGCAGTACTTC. Translating gives CASSLSRVGYEQYF. The chain recombines TRBV27 with TRBJ2-7; no clear D gene. The germline V gene has CDR1 MNHEY and CDR2 SMNVEV (reference sequence). The CDR3 is 14 residues long. V shed 0 bases and J shed 4 bases, with 10 bases lying between them.

V and J are TRBV7-9 and TRBJ2-3, with 8 bases identical to TRBD2. The V segment lost 5 bases and the J segment 4 bases; nucleotides outside the gene matches: 11. Germline CDR1 reads SEHNR; CDR2 reads FQNEAQ (reference sequence). This CDR3 comprises 16 residues. CDR3 sequence (DNA): TGTGCCAGCAGCAGACGAGCCGGGACTAGTCCAGATACGCAGTATTTT. This translates into CASSRRAGTSPDTQYF. The full variable domain, completed using reference TRBV7-9 and TRBJ2-3, is DTGVSQNPRHKITKRGQNVTFRCDPISEHNRLYWYRQTLGQGPEFLTYFQNEAQLEKSRLLSDRFSAERPKGSFSTLEIQRTEQGDSAMYLCASSRRAGTSPDTQYFGPGTRLTVL.

The rearrangement joins TRBV29-1 to TRBJ2-1; D is perhaps TRBD1 (5 bases). Germline CDR1 is SQVTM and CDR2 is ANQGSEA. V lost 7 bases and J 12 bases, leaving 7 bases between the germline ends. The CDR3 totals 8 residues. The CDR3 DNA sequence: TGCAGCGACCAGGGGCAGTTCTTC. This gives the protein CSDQGQFF.

This chain connects TRBV7-9 to TRBJ2-5; unclear D gene. V lost 2 bases, J lost 1 base, and 17 bases lay in between. Germline assignment: CDR1 SEHNR and CDR2 FQNEAQ (reference sequence). There are 17 residues in the CDR3. CDR3 residues: CASSLFPESSAQETQYF. The CDR3 region has the DNA TGTGCCAGCAGCTTATTCCCGGAGAGCAGCGCCCAAGAGACCCAGTACTTC.

The CDR3, as DNA: TGCAGCGGCATACCGGGACTCAAAGAGGGCTATGAGCAGTTCTTC. Its translation: CSGIPGLKEGYEQFF. V and J are TRBV29-1 and TRBJ2-1, with D maybe TRBD2 (6 bases). The germline V gene has CDR1 SQVTM and CDR2 ANQGSEA. The V and J ends lost 7 bases and 8 bases respectively, with 24 bases between them. The CDR3 sequence is 15 residues long.

V is TRBV27 and J is TRBJ1-1, with D uncertain. With 0 bases removed from V and 4 bases from J, the gap between germline ends came to 12 bases. Germline V lookup: CDR1 MNHEY, CDR2 SMNVEV (reference sequence). CDR3 size: 15 residues. The CDR3 DNA is TGTGCCAGCAGTTTATCGGGAGCTTCTAGCACTGAAGCTTTCTTT. It encodes CASSLSGASSTEAFF.

This rearrangement joins TRBV9 to TRBJ2-1, with D perhaps matching TRBD1 (7 bases). V lost 5 bases to trimming and J lost 5 bases, with 23 bases between them. CDR1 is SGDLS, CDR2 YYNGEE, per germline. This CDR3 comprises 17 residues. Here the CDR3 reads CASSPPVGGGPDNEQFF. Here the CDR3 DNA reads TGTGCCAGCAGTCCCCCGGTAGGAGGGGGCCCTGACAATGAGCAGTTCTTC.

The V and J genes are TRBV29-1 and TRBJ2-7, with D perhaps assigned TRBD1 or TRBD2 (5 bases each). This CDR3 has 11 residues. Germline-derived CDR1 and CDR2 are SQVTM and ANQGSEA. V was shortened by 6 bases and J by 1 base, with 7 bases between the two germline ends. The CDR3 DNA follows: TGCAGCGTGGGACGATCCTACGAGCAGTACTTC. Translated: CSVGRSYEQYF.

The chain has TRBV29-1 and TRBJ2-2; 7 positions agree with TRBD2. V dropped 4 bases and J dropped 7; count of bases not matched to a gene: 12. CDR1 SQVTM and CDR2 ANQGSEA come from the germline V gene. The CDR3 length is 15 residues. The CDR3 loop reads CSVVGVMGRVGELFF. The CDR3 DNA follows: TGCAGCGTTGTGGGGGTAATGGGGAGGGTCGGGGAGCTGTTTTTT.

The CDR3 DNA reads as TGTGCCAGCTCACCGTGGGACAGGGGACATTACGAGCAGTACTTC. Translated, it gives CASSPWDRGHYEQYF. The chain recombines TRBV18 with TRBJ2-7; 10 bases agree with TRBD1. Looked up from germline, CDR1 is KGHSH and CDR2 is LQKENI. The CDR3 length is 15 residues. Unmatched junction bases numbered 6, after V lost 3 bases and J lost 4 bases. The full variable domain, with the rest looked up from reference TRBV18 and TRBJ2-7, is NAGVMQNPRHLVRRRGQEARLRCSPMKGHSHVYWYRQLPEEGLKFMVYLQKENIIDESGMPKERFSAEFPKEGPSILRIQQVVRGDSAAYFCASSPWDRGHYEQYFGPGTRLTVT.

This clone occurred once. The rearrangement uses TRBV27 and TRBJ1-4, with a possible D match to TRBD1 (5 bases). Per the germline V gene, CDR1 is MNHEY and CDR2 is SMNVEV (reference sequence). Trimming stripped 5 bases from V and 6 bases from J, with 16 bases between. The CDR3 has 15 residues. Here the CDR3 reads CASSPRWGLYEKLFF. In DNA form, the CDR3 reads TGTGCCAGCAGTCCTCGGTGGGGGTTGTATGAAAAACTGTTTTTT.

The chain couples TRBV28 to TRBJ1-5; 9 nucleotides agree with TRBD1. The V segment lost 3 bases and the J segment 5 bases; nucleotides outside the gene matches: 14. Per the germline V gene, CDR1 is MDHEN and CDR2 is SYDVKM. The CDR3 is 18 residues long. The CDR3 protein is CASSFEGYGTGIDQPQHF. The CDR3 nucleotides are TGTGCCAGCAGTTTTGAGGGTTACGGGACAGGGATCGATCAGCCCCAGCATTTT.

The rearrangement joins TRBV7-9 to TRBJ2-7, with D perhaps being TRBD1 or TRBD2 (5 bases each). CDR3 length: 15 amino acids. V lost 6 bases, J lost 3 bases, and 18 bases lay in between. Germline-derived CDR1 and CDR2 are SEHNR and FQNEAQ (reference sequence). The CDR3 loop reads CASRYRDLPNYEQYF. The CDR3 DNA sequence: TGTGCCAGCAGGTACCGGGACCTGCCTAACTACGAGCAGTACTTC.

The gene calls are TRBV5-1 and TRBJ2-1; D remains unclear. The V end lost 3 bases, the J end lost 9 bases, and 7 bases lay between the germline ends. The germline V gene encodes CDR1 SGHRS and CDR2 YFSETQ. This CDR3 contains 11 residues. This chain's CDR3 is CASSSDGEQFF. CDR3 sequence (DNA): TGCGCCAGCAGCTCCGACGGTGAGCAGTTCTTC. Full variable domain (missing parts from reference TRBV5-1 and TRBJ2-1): KAGVTQTPRYLIKTRGQQVTLSCSPISGHRSVSWYQQTPGQGLQFLFEYFSETQRNKGNFPGRFSGRQFSNSRSEMNVSTLELGDSALYLCASSSDGEQFFGPGTRLTVL.

V and J are TRBV7-9 and TRBJ2-7; D remains unclear. The CDR3 sequence is 13 residues long. The ends were cut back, 1 base at V and 3 bases at J, with 7 bases in the middle. The germline gives CDR1 SEHNR, CDR2 FQNEAQ (reference sequence). CDR3 region: CASSLVGVYEQYF. DNA for the CDR3: TGTGCCAGCAGCTTAGTCGGTGTCTACGAGCAGTACTTC. Supplemented by reference TRBV7-9 and TRBJ2-7, the full variable domain reads DTGVSQNPRHKITKRGQNVTFRCDPISEHNRLYWYRQTLGQGPEFLTYFQNEAQLEKSRLLSDRFSAERPKGSFSTLEIQRTEQGDSAMYLCASSLVGVYEQYFGPGTRLTVT.

The chain carries TRBV28 and TRBJ2-1, with TRBD2 matching 10 bases. Germline loops: CDR1 MDHEN, CDR2 SYDVKM. The J segment lost 1 base and the V segment lost 6 bases, leaving 18 bases of the junction unmatched. This CDR3 contains 20 residues. The CDR3 loop is CASSWPPSLAGEGSYNEQFF. The CDR3 DNA follows: TGTGCCAGCAGCTGGCCACCCAGCCTAGCGGGAGAAGGATCCTACAATGAGCAGTTCTTC.